Listed here is a single T cell receptor (beta chain). Its target is not known. The data stem from a study of cytomegalovirus exposure and HLA in healthy donors. Study-wide points: The authors considered a cluster of highly shared sequence variants likely to be a sequencing artifact.

The CDR3 loop spans 15 amino acids. The germline V and J ends were trimmed by 1 base and 1 base, with 11 bases remaining between them. Germline assignment: CDR1 SNHLY and CDR2 FYNNEI. Both 60 Vbeta primers and 13 Jbeta primers went into the PCR. Produced via immunoSEQ multiplex PCR; TCRdb's table is partial and in-frame only. The sample lists 150,000 to 200,000 clones; around 80% were seen once. The chain joins TRBV2 to TRBJ2-7; weak D call: TRBD2 (5 bases). Sequencing was performed on PBMCs. The sequence derives from a woman aged 35 to 49 in good health and CMV-seronegative. The CDR3 sequence is CASSEGPTGSYEQYF. The CDR3 bases are TGTGCCAGCAGTGAAGGTCCCACGGGATCCTACGAGCAGTACTTC. The full variable domain, with the rest looked up from reference TRBV2 and TRBJ2-7, is EPEVTQTPSHQVTQMGQEVILRCVPISNHLYFYWYRQILGQKVEFLVSFYNNEISEKSEIFDDQFSVERPDGSNFTLKIRSTKLEDSAMYFCASSEGPTGSYEQYFGPGTRLTVT.